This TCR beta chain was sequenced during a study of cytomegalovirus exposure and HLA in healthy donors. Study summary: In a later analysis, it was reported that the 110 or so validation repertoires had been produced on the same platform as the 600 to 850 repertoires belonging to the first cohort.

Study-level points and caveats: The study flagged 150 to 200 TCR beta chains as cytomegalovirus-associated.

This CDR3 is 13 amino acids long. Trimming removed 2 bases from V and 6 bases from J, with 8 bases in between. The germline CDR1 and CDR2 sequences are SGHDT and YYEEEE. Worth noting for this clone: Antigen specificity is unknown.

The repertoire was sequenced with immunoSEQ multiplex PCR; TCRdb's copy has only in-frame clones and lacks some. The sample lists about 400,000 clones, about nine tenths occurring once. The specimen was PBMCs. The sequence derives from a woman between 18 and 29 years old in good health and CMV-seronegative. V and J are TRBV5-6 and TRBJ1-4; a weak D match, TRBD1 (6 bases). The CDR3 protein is CASSLGGDEKLFF. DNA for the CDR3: TGTGCCAGCAGCTTAGGGGGAGATGAAAAACTGTTTTTT.